This T cell receptor (beta chain) appears in the sequencing data of a study of T cell repertoires in cytomegalovirus infection. Study overall: Indications of both CMV infection and matching HLA type were provided by public TCR beta signatures.

In this sample, this clonotype turned up a few times. Its antigen is still unknown. The germline V gene has CDR1 SEHNR and CDR2 FQNEAQ (reference sequence). The CDR3 contains 11 residues. The V end was cut by 5 bases, the J end by 5 bases, with 6 bases between. Findings and caveats of the study: Pooled public TCR beta family frequency picked out CMV carriers with the relevant HLA.

A single record per CDR3 protein comes from TCRdb applying MiXCR to the reads. The table has more than 650,000 distinct CDR3 sequences, roughly 35% seen once; the top ten hold 2.8%. What was sequenced was PBMCs. This receptor was obtained from a human donor in good health (CMV status not recorded). Some clones in this sample may be carry-over from other donors' samples. The V gene is TRBV7-9, the J gene TRBJ2-5; D not resolved. The CDR3 DNA sequence: TGTGCCAGCAGCGCTTCGGAGACCCAGTACTTC. The encoded protein is CASSASETQYF.